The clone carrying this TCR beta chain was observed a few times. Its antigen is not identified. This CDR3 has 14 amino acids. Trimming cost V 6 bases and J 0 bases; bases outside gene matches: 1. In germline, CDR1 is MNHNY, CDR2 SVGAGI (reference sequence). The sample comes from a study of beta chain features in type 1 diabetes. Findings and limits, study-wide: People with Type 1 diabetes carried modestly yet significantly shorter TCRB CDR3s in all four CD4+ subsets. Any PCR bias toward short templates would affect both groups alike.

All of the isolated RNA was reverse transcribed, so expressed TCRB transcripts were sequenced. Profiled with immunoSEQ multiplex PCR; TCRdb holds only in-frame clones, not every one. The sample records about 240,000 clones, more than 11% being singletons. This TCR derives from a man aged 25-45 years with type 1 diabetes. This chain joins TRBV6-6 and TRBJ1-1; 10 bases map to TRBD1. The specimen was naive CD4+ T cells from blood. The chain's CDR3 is CASRGQGMNTEAFF. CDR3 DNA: TGTGCCAGCAGGGGACAGGGGATGAACACTGAAGCTTTCTTT.